This passage covers 11 T cell receptor beta chains from one sample sequenced in a study of human T cells and chemical hapten exposure. Time point given: pre-sensitization, week 0. Treatment meaning: therapeutic diphenylcyclopropenone sensitization with weekly scalp DPC. Each CDR3 protein gets one entry after TCRdb re-called the RACE reads with MiXCR. The data hold under 300,000 distinct CDR3 sequences, with approximately 8% observed a single time. This material consisted of whole blood, taken in connection with sensitization to the hapten diphenylcyclopropenone (DPC). The source is a man younger than 35 with alopecia areata. Some clones in this sample may be carry-over from other donors' samples.

The chain is built from TRBV6-2 or TRBV6-3 and TRBJ2-7, with a tentative D call TRBD1 (6 bases). The CDR3 is made up of 13 amino acids. Germline CDR1 is MNHEY and CDR2 is SVGEGT. V was trimmed by 5 bases and J by 7 bases, leaving 15 bases between them. CDR3 sequence reads: CASSDPYRDEQYF. The DNA of the CDR3 is TGTGCCAGCAGTGACCCCTACAGGGATGAGCAGTACTTC.

This clonotype was seen at least ten times. J is TRBJ2-4 and V is TRBV27; 8 bases align to TRBD1. The V and J ends lost 4 bases and 7 bases, in that order; junction bases with no gene match: 3. The CDR3 is 13 residues long. CDR1 is MNHEY and CDR2 is SMNVEV in the germline V gene (reference sequence). The CDR3 coding sequence is TGTGCCAGCAGTTGGGACAGGAAGAACATTCAGTACTTC. This translates into CASSWDRKNIQYF.

This clonotype was seen a few times. The chain carries TRBV6-5 and TRBJ2-3; 7 bases map to TRBD1. The CDR3 is 14 amino acids. In germline, CDR1 is MNHEY, CDR2 SVGAGI. J lost 1 base, V lost 5 bases, and 3 bases had no gene match. CDR3 loop: CASSNRGGTDTQYF. The CDR3 DNA sequence: TGTGCCAGCAGTAACAGGGGAGGCACAGATACGCAGTATTTT.

This clonotype was picked up a small number of times. The V gene is TRBV20-1, the J gene TRBJ1-1; possibly TRBD1 for D (6 bases). Germline values: CDR1 DFQATT, CDR2 SNEGSKA (reference sequence). This CDR3 spans 13 amino acids. Trimming left V 5 bases short and J 0 bases short, with 10 bases between. The CDR3 DNA sequence: TGCAGTGCTTCTAGGACAGTGAACACTGAAGCTTTCTTT. Its translation is CSASRTVNTEAFF.

V and J are TRBV12-3 or TRBV12-4 and TRBJ1-4; D call uncertain. The length of the CDR3 is 15 residues. V lost 6 bases and J lost 6, with 17 bases in between. This chain's CDR3 is CASRSGALPHEKLFF. The CDR3 bases are TGTGCCAGCAGGTCTGGAGCTCTACCCCATGAAAAACTGTTTTTT.

This clonotype was seen a handful of times. V is TRBV20-1 and J is TRBJ1-2; D gene ambiguous. V was trimmed by 1 base and J by 6 bases, leaving 6 bases between them. In germline, CDR1 is DFQATT, CDR2 SNEGSKA (reference sequence). The CDR3 consists of 11 residues. The CDR3 is CSARGGNGYTF. CDR3 nucleotides: TGCAGTGCTAGAGGCGGTAATGGCTACACCTTC.

The chain links TRBV29-1 to TRBJ2-1; weak D call: TRBD2 (7 bases). This CDR3 is built from 14 residues. V was cut by 0 bases and J by 8 bases, with 14 bases left in between. Germline V gives CDR1 SQVTM, CDR2 ANQGSEA. The CDR3 DNA sequence: TGCAGCGTTGAAGAACGGGGGGCGAATCATGAGCAGTTCTTC. Amino acids: CSVEERGANHEQFF.

This clonotype was seen only a few times. V gene TRBV10-3 combines with J gene TRBJ2-5; 9 bases align to TRBD2. V was pared by 2 bases and J by 7 bases, with 5 bases of the junction left unmatched. CDR1 and CDR2 from the germline V gene are ENHRY and SYGVKD. This CDR3 contains 14 residues. In DNA, the CDR3 is TGTGCCATCAGTGAGGAACTAGCGGGTTGGACCCAGTACTTC. Amino acids: CAISEELAGWTQYF.

This clonotype was seen more than once but under ten times. The genes are TRBV12-3 or TRBV12-4 and TRBJ2-1, with 13 positions matching TRBD2. With 3 bases clipped from V and 8 bases from J, the junction kept 7 bases outside the gene matches. The CDR3 covers 16 residues. The CDR3: CASSFPTSGGEDEQFF. DNA for the CDR3: TGTGCCAGCAGTTTCCCTACTAGCGGGGGGGAGGATGAGCAGTTCTTC.

This clonotype was found a few times. The CDR3 nucleotides read TGTGCCAGCAGGGGGGGAGCTAACTATGGCTACACCTTC. Its protein product is CASRGGANYGYTF. The rearrangement joins TRBV11-2 to TRBJ1-2; maybe TRBD1 (5 bases). Germline V gene data show CDR1 as SGHAT and CDR2 as FQNNGV. The CDR3 loop spans 13 amino acids. Trimming shortened V by 6 bases and J by 0 bases, and 8 bases separated the two germline ends.

This clonotype was picked up a small number of times. V usage is TRBV4-2 and J usage is TRBJ2-7, with 14 positions matching TRBD2. V dropped 3 bases and J dropped 6; count of bases not matched to a gene: 1. This CDR3 contains 14 residues. From germline, CDR1 is LGHNA and CDR2 YNFKEQ. CDR3 DNA: TGTGCCAGCAGCCACGGACTAGCGGGGGGCGAGCAGTACTTC. The encoded protein is CASSHGLAGGEQYF.